Listed here are 17 T cell receptor beta chains from one sample, sequenced in a study of shared clonotypes between healthy human individuals (dated by TCRdb to 2020 to 2022). Library preparation used the immunoSEQ multiplex PCR assay. This immuneACCESS table, as held by TCRdb, lists in-frame sequences with V and J called but not all clones. Of the missing ones, under half trace to an unresolved V gene in checked studies; the others have no known cause. The sample data list about 2.4 million clones, and around 94% of these were observed just once. Jointly, the top ten make up around 0.14% of the sample. Sequenced sample: naive CD4+ T cells sorted from blood. The sample's cell subset or site label, in plain terms: CD45RA+ positively selected. Receptor source: a man between 18 and 29 years old in good health.

This sequence joins TRBV5-1 and TRBJ2-5; possibly TRBD1 or TRBD2 for D (6 bases each). V dropped 5 bases and J dropped 5 bases, with 16 bases sitting between them. Germline loops: CDR1 SGHRS, CDR2 YFSETQ. This CDR3 spans 14 amino acids. The CDR3: CASSGGPAFETQYF. The CDR3 bases are TGCGCCAGCAGTGGGGGGCCCGCGTTCGAGACCCAGTACTTC.

This clone has a single count. Distinct nucleotide sequences in the sample also encode this CDR3. The chain combines TRBV6-5 with TRBJ1-6; D remains ambiguous. The CDR3 runs to 14 residues. In germline, CDR1 is MNHEY, CDR2 SVGAGI. V was trimmed by 2 bases and J by 5 bases, leaving 7 bases between them. CDR3 nucleotide sequence: TGTGCCAGCAGTTACAGGCGGGATAATTCACCCCTCCACTTT. As protein: CASSYRRDNSPLHF.

The chain is built from TRBV11-3 and TRBJ2-1, with D tentatively TRBD1 or TRBD2 (5 bases each). This CDR3 has 12 residues. The germline V gene encodes CDR1 SGHNT and CDR2 YENEEA. V lost 1 base to trimming and J lost 9 bases, with 7 bases between them. For the CDR3, the DNA is TGTGCCAGCAGCTTAGCTGGGGGTGAGCAGTTCTTC. It codes for CASSLAGGEQFF.

The chain combines TRBV25-1 with TRBJ2-7; D possibly matches TRBD1 or TRBD2 (6 bases each). Germline values: CDR1 MGHDK, CDR2 SYGVNS. The CDR3 is made up of 13 amino acids. With 7 bases removed from V and 7 bases from J, the gap between germline ends came to 17 bases. CDR3 nucleotide sequence: TGTGCCAGCACGAGGGGGGCCGCGCGGGAGCAGTACTTC. It is translated as CASTRGAAREQYF.

A single count supports this clone. The rearrangement links TRBV4-1 to TRBJ2-7; the D gene is possibly TRBD1 (6 bases). Looked up from germline, CDR1 is MGHRA and CDR2 is YSYEKL. The CDR3 spans 16 residues. Trimming took off 0 bases at V and 0 bases at J, with 12 bases between the two ends. CDR3 amino acids: CASSQDTGHLSYEQYF. The CDR3 nucleotides read TGCGCCAGCAGCCAAGATACGGGACACCTCTCCTACGAGCAGTACTTC.

The chain is built from TRBV7-2 and TRBJ2-1; 10 bases agree with TRBD2. With 5 bases clipped from V and 9 bases from J, the junction kept 19 bases outside the gene matches. The CDR3 sequence is 18 residues long. CDR1 SGHTA and CDR2 FQGNSA come from the germline V gene. The CDR3 reads CASSVDRDRLAGVPEQFF. The CDR3 bases are TGTGCCAGCAGCGTGGACAGGGACCGGCTAGCGGGAGTCCCTGAGCAGTTCTTC.

This rearrangement joins TRBV5-1 to TRBJ1-4; D unresolved. The CDR3 spans 16 residues. Trimming pared 3 bases from V and 0 bases from J, leaving 12 bases between. Germline assignment: CDR1 SGHRS and CDR2 YFSETQ. The CDR3 DNA is TGCGCCAGCAGCTCCATGCCGGTTGCAACTAATGAAAAACTGTTTTTT. It codes for CASSSMPVATNEKLFF.

This sequence joins TRBV11-2 and TRBJ1-4; 7 bases are shared with TRBD1. Germline CDR1 reads SGHAT; CDR2 reads FQNNGV. The CDR3 covers 17 residues. V trimming: 3 bases; J trimming: 2 bases; junction bases outside the gene matches: 9. Here the CDR3 DNA reads TGTGCCAGCAGCTTGGGGAACAGGGGAAGTACTAATGAAAAACTGTTTTTT. Amino acids: CASSLGNRGSTNEKLFF.

The chain joins TRBV18 to TRBJ2-5; possibly TRBD1 for D (7 bases). Germline-derived CDR1 and CDR2 are KGHSH and LQKENI. The V and J ends lost 4 bases and 3 bases respectively, with 15 bases between them. The CDR3 loop spans 15 amino acids. CDR3 protein: CASSLMTGRKETQYF. CDR3 in DNA: TGTGCCAGCTCACTAATGACAGGGAGGAAAGAGACCCAGTACTTC.

The V call is TRBV10-3, the J call TRBJ1-2; D gene unclear. CDR1 is ENHRY and CDR2 is SYGVKD in the germline V gene. V was shortened by 8 bases and J by 1 base, with 8 bases between the two germline ends. The CDR3 loop spans 12 amino acids. For the CDR3, the DNA is TGTGCCATCGGGCGGAATAACTATGGCTACACCTTC. Protein product: CAIGRNNYGYTF.

In the case of this clone: Other DNA sequences of this sample code for an identical CDR3. The chain uses TRBV6-1 and TRBJ2-2; D is uncertain. The CDR3 length is 13 residues. Germline V gene data show CDR1 as MNHNS and CDR2 as SASEGT. Trimming shortened V by 1 base and J by 5 bases, and 5 bases separated the two germline ends. CDR3 protein: CASSEVRTGELFF. In nucleotides, the CDR3 is TGTGCCAGCAGTGAAGTGCGTACCGGGGAGCTGTTTTTT.

The chain links TRBV5-1 to TRBJ2-1; TRBD2 matches at 7 bases. The V segment lost 4 bases and the J segment 3 bases; nucleotides outside the gene matches: 4. Germline CDR1 and CDR2: SGHRS and YFSETQ. There are 14 residues in the CDR3. CDR3 protein: CASSQGGNYNEQFF. The CDR3 DNA reads TGCGCCAGCAGCCAGGGAGGGAACTACAATGAGCAGTTCTTC.

This chain joins TRBV5-1 and TRBJ2-3; TRBD1 aligns across 8 bases. This CDR3 is 17 amino acids long. After removal of 0 bases from V and 1 base from J, the junction contained 7 bases not matched to a gene. Germline V gene lookup returns CDR1 SGHRS and CDR2 YFSETQ. CDR3 in amino acids: CASSLASDRGCTDTQYF. In DNA, the CDR3 is TGCGCCAGCAGCTTGGCGTCAGACAGGGGCTGCACAGATACGCAGTATTTT.

The CDR3 region is CASSQDILTLTGGNTIYF. CDR3 bases: TGTGCCAGCAGCCAAGACATTCTAACGCTTACAGGGGGAAACACCATATATTTT. V gene TRBV14 combines with J gene TRBJ1-3; possibly TRBD1 for D (6 bases). The V gene lost 0 bases and the J gene lost 4 bases, with 19 bases spanning the gap. The germline CDR1 and CDR2 sequences are SGHDN and FVKESK. The CDR3 has 18 residues.

The chain carries TRBV11-2 and TRBJ1-2; the match to TRBD1 covers 7 bases. CDR1 and CDR2 (germline): SGHAT, FQNNGV. V was clipped by 3 bases and J by 0 bases; unmatched bases: 1. The CDR3 is 14 residues long. The CDR3 DNA reads as TGTGCCAGCAGCTTCGGGACAGCTAACTATGGCTACACCTTC. This sequence encodes CASSFGTANYGYTF.

The gene calls are TRBV5-8 and TRBJ1-2; a weak D match, TRBD1 (5 bases). The germline V gene encodes CDR1 SGHTS and CDR2 YDEGEE. The CDR3 is 14 residues long. The V end was cut by 2 bases, the J end by 4 bases, with 12 bases between. Here the CDR3 DNA reads TGTGCCAGCAGCTTCCGCCGAGACAGCTATGGCTACACCTTC. Translated: CASSFRRDSYGYTF.

The chain employs TRBV19 and TRBJ2-1; tentatively, D is TRBD1 or TRBD2 (5 bases each). This CDR3 spans 13 amino acids. Trimming cost V 6 bases and J 6 bases, with 12 bases left between them. From germline, CDR1 is LNHDA and CDR2 SQIVND (reference sequence). CDR3 in amino acids: CASRLRGSNEQFF. DNA of the CDR3: TGTGCCAGTAGATTGAGGGGCAGCAATGAGCAGTTCTTC.